The 8 T cell receptor beta chains below come from one sample, sequenced in a study of CD8+ T cells in alopecia areata. Treatment defined: oral pan-JAK inhibitor, 5-10 mg twice daily. Extracted RNA was reverse transcribed into cDNA, the sequencing template. TCRdb's copy holds only in-frame clones and misses some; the assay was immunoSEQ multiplex PCR. The sample records about 42,000 clones, 50% to 70% being singletons. Sequenced here: CD8+ T cells sorted from blood, sampled at week 4, from a patient treated with tofacitinib. Receptors originate from a human donor with alopecia areata.

This sequence joins TRBV7-6 and TRBJ1-4; D not certain. Germline V gene data show CDR1 as SGHVS and CDR2 as FNYEAQ. The CDR3 covers 16 residues. Trimming pared 4 bases from V and 7 bases from J, leaving 19 bases between. The CDR3 loop is CASSSGSGRYGEKLFF. In DNA, the CDR3 is TGTGCCAGCAGCTCGGGCTCGGGCCGCTATGGTGAAAAACTGTTTTTT.

This chain connects TRBV7-2 to TRBJ2-5; D ambiguous. CDR1 and CDR2 from the germline V gene are SGHTA and FQGNSA. The CDR3 covers 15 residues. Trimming left V 3 bases short and J 5 bases short, with 16 bases between. The CDR3 sequence is CASSLAEELGETQYF. In nucleotides, the CDR3 is TGTGCCAGCAGCTTGGCCGAGGAGCTGGGGGAGACCCAGTACTTC. Together with reference TRBV7-2 and TRBJ2-5, the CDR3 gives the full variable domain: GAGVSQSPSNKVTEKGKDVELRCDPISGHTALYWYRQSLGQGLEFLIYFQGNSAPDKSGLPSDRFSAERTGGSVSTLTIQRTQQEDSAVYLCASSLAEELGETQYFGPGTRLLVL.

There are many counts of this clone. V and J are TRBV19 and TRBJ2-3; D may be TRBD1 or TRBD2 (6 bases each). Germline lookup yields CDR1 LNHDA and CDR2 SQIVND (reference sequence). V lost 10 bases and J lost 1, with 12 bases in between. This CDR3 spans 13 amino acids. The DNA for the CDR3 is TGTGCCACCGAGGGGGGCGGCACAGATACGCAGTATTTT. This encodes CATEGGGTDTQYF.

The J gene is TRBJ1-1, the V gene TRBV7-2; D is ambiguous. Germline loops: CDR1 SGHTA, CDR2 FQGNSA. V was shortened by 5 bases and J by 0 bases, with 4 bases between the two germline ends. The CDR3 totals 12 residues. CDR3: CASSPVNTEAFF. The CDR3 bases are TGTGCCAGCAGCCCCGTGAACACTGAAGCTTTCTTT.

The J gene is TRBJ2-7, the V gene TRBV5-1; D may match TRBD1 or TRBD2 (5 bases each). The CDR3 totals 14 residues. With 4 bases removed from V and 1 base from J, the gap between germline ends came to 12 bases. Germline V gene lookup returns CDR1 SGHRS and CDR2 YFSETQ. CDR3 in amino acids: CASSPRDGSYEQYF. The CDR3 DNA reads TGCGCCAGCAGCCCACGGGACGGTTCCTACGAGCAGTACTTC.

V gene TRBV30 combines with J gene TRBJ2-3, with 8 positions matching TRBD2. The CDR3 is made up of 13 amino acids. Losses at the gene ends were 6 bases for V and 5 bases for J; bases not matched to a gene: 7. CDR1 and CDR2 (germline): GTSNPN, SVGIG (reference sequence). The CDR3 DNA reads as TGTGCCTGCCTTAGCGGGGAAGGAGATACGCAGTATTTT. Encoded protein: CACLSGEGDTQYF.

A note on this clone: Other DNA sequences of this sample code for an identical CDR3. This rearrangement joins TRBV29-1 to TRBJ2-1; D remains ambiguous. This CDR3 contains 11 residues. Deletions cut 6 bases from V and 1 base from J, with 4 bases between. Germline CDR1 reads SQVTM; CDR2 reads ANQGSEA. The DNA of the CDR3 is TGCAGCGTCGTATCCTACAATGAGCAGTTCTTC. The encoded protein is CSVVSYNEQFF.

The chain has TRBV29-1 and TRBJ2-7, with D possibly being TRBD1 (5 bases). The CDR3 has 14 residues. Trimming removed 4 bases from V and 5 bases from J, with 18 bases in between. Germline values: CDR1 SQVTM, CDR2 ANQGSEA. CDR3 amino acids: CSVVFLTGGHEQYF. CDR3 nucleotides: TGCAGCGTTGTGTTCTTAACAGGTGGGCACGAGCAGTACTTC.